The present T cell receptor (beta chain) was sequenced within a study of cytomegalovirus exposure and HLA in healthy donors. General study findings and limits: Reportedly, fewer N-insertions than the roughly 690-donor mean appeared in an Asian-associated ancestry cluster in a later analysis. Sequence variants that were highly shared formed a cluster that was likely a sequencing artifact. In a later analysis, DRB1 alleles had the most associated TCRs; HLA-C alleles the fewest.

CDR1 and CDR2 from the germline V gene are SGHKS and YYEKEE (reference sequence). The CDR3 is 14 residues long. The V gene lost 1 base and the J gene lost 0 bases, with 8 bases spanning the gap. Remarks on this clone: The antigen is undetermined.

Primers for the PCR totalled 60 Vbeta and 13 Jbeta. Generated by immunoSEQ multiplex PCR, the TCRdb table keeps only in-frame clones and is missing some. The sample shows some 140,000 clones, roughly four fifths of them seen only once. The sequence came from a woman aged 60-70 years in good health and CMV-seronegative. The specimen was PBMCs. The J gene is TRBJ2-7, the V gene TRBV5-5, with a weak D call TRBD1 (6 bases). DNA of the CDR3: TGTGCCAGCAGCTTGATGACAGGCTCCTACGAGCAGTACTTC. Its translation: CASSLMTGSYEQYF. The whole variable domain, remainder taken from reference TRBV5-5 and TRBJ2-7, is DAGVTQSPTHLIKTRGQQVTLRCSPISGHKSVSWYQQVLGQGPQFIFQYYEKEERGRGNFPDRFSARQFPNYSSELNVNALLLGDSALYLCASSLMTGSYEQYFGPGTRLTVT.